A single sample gave rise to the 12 T cell receptor beta chains below, sequenced in a study of blood T cell repertoires in COVID-19. Data came from immunoSEQ multiplex PCR; TCRdb stores just in-frame clones and leaves some out. Of roughly 240,000 clones in the sample, around 86% were seen once. The sequenced material came from peripheral blood. The receptors come from a man aged 18 to 30 with active or convalescent COVID-19.

V gene TRBV2 combines with J gene TRBJ2-7; TRBD1 might be the D (5 bases). The V gene's germline CDR1 is SNHLY and CDR2 FYNNEI. The CDR3 totals 14 residues. V lost 3 bases and J 2 bases, leaving 11 bases between the germline ends. The CDR3 coding sequence is TGTGCCAGCAGTGATGGGAACAGGCCCTACGAGCAGTACTTC. Translating gives CASSDGNRPYEQYF.

The chain uses TRBV6-2 or TRBV6-3 and TRBJ2-1, with TRBD1 identical over 10 bases. The CDR3 covers 14 residues. The germline V gene has CDR1 MNHEY and CDR2 SVGEGT. With 5 bases clipped from V and 6 bases from J, the junction kept 4 bases outside the gene matches. CDR3 in amino acids: CASSGQGGSNEQFF. CDR3 in DNA: TGTGCCAGCAGTGGACAGGGGGGGAGCAATGAGCAGTTCTTC.

The chain employs TRBV5-1 and TRBJ1-3; D ambiguous. Germline CDR1 SGHRS, CDR2 YFSETQ. The CDR3 sequence is 13 residues long. V was trimmed by 0 bases and J by 3 bases, leaving 4 bases between them. Here the CDR3 DNA reads TGCGCCAGCAGCTTGGATAGTGGAAACACCATATATTTT. It is translated as CASSLDSGNTIYF.

The sample holds a few counts of this clone. The chain couples TRBV27 to TRBJ2-1, with TRBD2 matching 7 bases. Trimming removed 2 bases from V and 7 bases from J; junction bases left unmatched: 5. This CDR3 contains 14 residues. In germline, CDR1 is MNHEY, CDR2 SMNVEV (reference sequence). CDR3: CASSLQAGFNEQFF. The CDR3 DNA is TGTGCCAGCAGTTTACAAGCGGGATTTAATGAGCAGTTCTTC.

The chain couples TRBV27 to TRBJ2-5; TRBD2 agrees at 8 bases. Germline assignment: CDR1 MNHEY and CDR2 SMNVEV (reference sequence). Trimming took 2 bases from V and 5 from J; bases not matched to a gene: 4. This CDR3 is built from 14 residues. As DNA, the CDR3 is TGTGCCAGCAGTTTAGCGGGGGGCCCCGAGACCCAGTACTTC. Protein: CASSLAGGPETQYF.

V gene TRBV11-3 combines with J gene TRBJ2-2; the D is unclear. V dropped 3 bases and J dropped 1 base, with 6 bases sitting between them. CDR1 is SGHNT and CDR2 is YENEEA in the germline V gene. This CDR3 is built from 14 residues. CDR3 protein: CASSFMWNTGELFF. The CDR3 DNA is TGTGCCAGCAGCTTTATGTGGAACACCGGGGAGCTGTTTTTT. The full variable domain, rest sourced from reference TRBV11-3 and TRBJ2-2, is EAGVVQSPRYKIIEKKQPVAFWCNPISGHNTLYWYLQNLGQGPELLIRYENEEAVDDSQLPKDRFSAERLKGVDSTLKIQPAELGDSAVYLCASSFMWNTGELFFGEGSRLTVL.

The rearrangement joins TRBV9 to TRBJ1-5, with no clear D. V lost 0 bases and J 7 bases, leaving 8 bases between the germline ends. Per germline, CDR1 SGDLS and CDR2 YYNGEE. This CDR3 comprises 13 residues. The CDR3 DNA follows: TGTGCCAGCAGCGTAGGGGCAGAACAGCCCCAGCATTTT. The encoded protein is CASSVGAEQPQHF.

The CDR3 nucleotides read TGTGCCACCAGTCAAGAGCGGGGGTATGGATACGAGCAGTACTTC. It translates to CATSQERGYGYEQYF. The gene calls are TRBV15 and TRBJ2-7; 8 bases match TRBD2. This CDR3 region has 15 residues. With 6 bases clipped from V and 4 bases from J, the junction kept 11 bases outside the gene matches. The V gene's germline CDR1 is LNHNV and CDR2 YYDKDF (reference sequence).

The chain employs TRBV28 and TRBJ1-1; the D is unclear. The CDR3 has 12 amino acids. Germline V lookup: CDR1 MDHEN, CDR2 SYDVKM. Trimming left V 6 bases short and J 1 base short, with 6 bases between. CDR3 bases: TGTGCCAGCAGGCGTTCGAACACTGAAGCTTTCTTT. It is translated as CASRRSNTEAFF.

There are a few counts of this clone. The chain carries TRBV7-6 and TRBJ1-1; 9 bases agree with TRBD1. The CDR3 covers 15 residues. CDR1 is SGHVS and CDR2 is FNYEAQ in the germline V gene. The trim removed 5 bases at V and 7 bases at J, leaving 11 bases unmatched. The CDR3 protein is CASSQTPGQGLEAFF. CDR3 DNA: TGTGCCAGCAGCCAGACGCCGGGACAGGGTCTTGAAGCTTTCTTT.

This clone was recorded a few times. The chain recombines TRBV2 with TRBJ2-7; tentatively, D is TRBD2 (5 bases). The V and J ends lost 9 bases and 4 bases respectively, with 16 bases between them. The CDR3 extends over 13 amino acids. The V gene's germline CDR1 is SNHLY and CDR2 FYNNEI. The CDR3 nucleotides are TGTGCCAGTACTGAGGGCCAGGCGTACGAGCAGTACTTC. Translation gives CASTEGQAYEQYF.

This clone was observed a single time. The chain has TRBV9 and TRBJ2-1, with 10 bases fitting TRBD2. The length of the CDR3 is 16 residues. Looked up from germline, CDR1 is SGDLS and CDR2 is YYNGEE. V dropped 0 bases and J dropped 7; count of bases not matched to a gene: 7. The CDR3 sequence: CASSVGSLAGVNEQFF. The CDR3 DNA reads as TGTGCCAGCAGCGTAGGGTCGCTAGCGGGAGTAAATGAGCAGTTCTTC. Drawing the rest from reference TRBV9 and TRBJ2-1, the complete variable domain is DSGVTQTPKHLITATGQRVTLRCSPRSGDLSVYWYQQSLDQGLQFLIQYYNGEERAKGNILERFSAQQFPDLHSELNLSSLELGDSALYFCASSVGSLAGVNEQFFGPGTRLTVL.